These 19 T cell receptor beta chains were all obtained from the same sample, sequenced in a study of CD8+ T cells in alopecia areata (dated by TCRdb to the late 2010s). Read against the paper, the sample's treatment or condition label means: oral pan-JAK inhibitor, 5-10 mg twice daily. The library was obtained by the immunoSEQ multiplex PCR assay. RNA was extracted from all samples and reverse transcribed into cDNA, which served as template for TCR sequencing. Entries here come from immuneACCESS through TCRdb and include only in-frame sequences with V and J called. Some clones fail to appear in such tables; in the studies checked, an unresolved V gene covers under half of the shortfall, and the cause of the remainder is unknown. This sample is represented by about 87,000 clones; around 70% of them were singletons. The ten largest clonotypes hold 15% to 20% of the sample. The specimen was CD8+ T cells sorted from blood, collected around week 44, from a patient treated with tofacitinib. These receptors came from a human donor with alopecia areata.

This chain uses TRBV29-1 with TRBJ2-1; D is ambiguous. The V and J ends lost 6 bases and 8 bases respectively, with 8 bases between them. In germline, CDR1 is SQVTM, CDR2 ANQGSEA. The CDR3 loop spans 10 amino acids. CDR3 coding DNA: TGCAGCGTCGATGCGGATGAGCAGTTCTTC. This gives the protein CSVDADEQFF.

This clone turned up a few times. This chain connects TRBV29-1 to TRBJ2-1; D is possibly TRBD2 (6 bases). The CDR3 has 17 amino acids. Trimming shortened V by 1 base and J by 6 bases, and 22 bases separated the two germline ends. The V gene's germline CDR1 is SQVTM and CDR2 ANQGSEA. CDR3 nucleotides: TGCAGCGTTGAAGGTGTGGCAGGCCACAAGGGAGGCAATGAGCAGTTCTTC. Amino acids: CSVEGVAGHKGGNEQFF.

J is TRBJ2-5 and V is TRBV29-1; 7 positions agree with TRBD1. Matching the DNA end better, TRBJ2-7 makes the J call doubtful. The CDR3 runs 14 residues. The germline V gene has CDR1 SQVTM and CDR2 ANQGSEA. CDR3 in DNA: TGCAGCACCCGGGACAGTCACAACTCCTACGAGCAGTACTTC. Residues: CSTRDSHNSYEQYF.

The rearrangement uses TRBV19 and TRBJ2-1; 10 positions agree with TRBD2. With 10 bases clipped from V and 5 bases from J, the junction kept 14 bases outside the gene matches. Germline-derived CDR1 and CDR2 are LNHDA and SQIVND (reference sequence). The CDR3 covers 16 residues. This chain's CDR3 is CATEPPLAGANNEQFF. In DNA form, the CDR3 reads TGTGCCACCGAACCACCCCTAGCGGGGGCCAACAATGAGCAGTTCTTC.

The chain uses TRBV5-1 and TRBJ2-3; 8 bases line up with TRBD1. CDR1 SGHRS and CDR2 YFSETQ come from the germline V gene. The CDR3 spans 17 residues. V lost 4 bases and J lost 1; bases outside the gene matches: 11. In DNA form, the CDR3 reads TGCGCCAGCAGCGGTAGGACAGGGAACGTAGGCACAGATACGCAGTATTTT. This sequence encodes CASSGRTGNVGTDTQYF.

The chain joins TRBV15 to TRBJ1-4, with D possibly matching TRBD1 (6 bases). Germline loops: CDR1 LNHNV, CDR2 YYDKDF (reference sequence). The CDR3 runs 16 residues. Trimming shortened V by 3 bases and J by 8 bases, and 19 bases separated the two germline ends. The CDR3: CATSSAPTGRGEKLFF. CDR3 in DNA: TGTGCCACCAGCAGTGCACCTACAGGGAGGGGCGAAAAACTGTTTTTT.

This chain uses TRBV7-6 with TRBJ1-1; D may be TRBD1 (5 bases). This CDR3 has 13 residues. With 2 bases removed from V and 4 bases from J, the gap between germline ends came to 8 bases. Germline-derived CDR1 and CDR2 are SGHVS and FNYEAQ. The chain's CDR3 is CASSLQGATEAFF. The CDR3 DNA reads TGTGCCAGCAGCTTACAGGGCGCCACTGAAGCTTTCTTT.

This clone was seen a few times. The gene calls are TRBV29-1 and TRBJ1-1; D possibly corresponds to TRBD1 (5 bases). Germline-derived CDR1 and CDR2 are SQVTM and ANQGSEA. CDR3 length: 11 residues. Trimming took off 3 bases at V and 10 bases at J, with 12 bases between the two ends. The CDR3 loop reads CSVDRAHGAFF. The CDR3 DNA is TGCAGCGTTGACAGGGCGCATGGAGCTTTCTTT.

The rearrangement joins TRBV30 to TRBJ2-2; possibly TRBD1 for D (6 bases). The CDR3 totals 14 residues. The germline gives CDR1 GTSNPN, CDR2 SVGIG (reference sequence). With 0 bases removed from V and 3 bases from J, the gap between germline ends came to 8 bases. CDR3 residues: CAWSVQGYTGELFF. CDR3 in DNA: TGTGCCTGGAGTGTGCAGGGGTACACCGGGGAGCTGTTTTTT.

The chain has TRBV9 and TRBJ1-2; 7 bases match TRBD1. The CDR3 runs to 16 residues. Germline CDR1 reads SGDLS; CDR2 reads YYNGEE. Germline trimming cut 4 bases from V and 2 bases from J; bases unmatched to any gene: 11. DNA for the CDR3: TGTGCCAGCAGCCCTCCCGGGACAGAGAAAAACTATGGCTACACCTTC. Translation gives CASSPPGTEKNYGYTF.

The chain is built from TRBV25-1 and TRBJ1-1, with D unresolved. The germline V and J ends were trimmed by 2 bases and 4 bases, with 8 bases remaining between them. This CDR3 spans 13 amino acids. Germline-derived CDR1 and CDR2 are MGHDK and SYGVNS. This CDR3 is CASSEGSSTEAFF. The CDR3 DNA reads as TGTGCCAGCAGTGAAGGCAGCTCCACTGAAGCTTTCTTT.

This clone was detected only once. The CDR3 reads CASSLARGTGFDAAQPQHF. The CDR3 DNA reads as TGTGCCAGCAGCTTAGCCCGCGGTACAGGTTTTGATGCGGCGCAGCCCCAGCATTTT. The chain combines TRBV7-8 with TRBJ1-5; maybe TRBD1 (5 bases). The CDR3 totals 19 residues. From germline, CDR1 is SGHVS and CDR2 FQNEAQ. V dropped 0 bases and J dropped 7 bases, with 25 bases sitting between them.

V and J are TRBV15 and TRBJ2-7; 11 nucleotides match TRBD2. Unmatched junction bases numbered 3, after V lost 7 bases and J lost 1 base. The CDR3 is made up of 14 amino acids. Germline CDR1 reads LNHNV; CDR2 reads YYDKDF (reference sequence). The CDR3, as DNA: TGTGCCACCAAGGGACTAGCGGAGTCCTACGAGCAGTACTTC. Translating it yields CATKGLAESYEQYF.

J is TRBJ2-1 and V is TRBV7-8; 8 positions match TRBD1. CDR1 is SGHVS, CDR2 FQNEAQ, per germline. Losses at the gene ends were 3 bases for V and 5 bases for J; bases not matched to a gene: 3. CDR3 size: 14 residues. In DNA form, the CDR3 reads TGTGCCAGCAGCTTTGGGACAGGAGACAATGAGCAGTTCTTC. Its translation is CASSFGTGDNEQFF.

The V gene is TRBV7-9, the J gene TRBJ1-2; 7 nucleotides match TRBD1. J gave up 7 bases and V 5 bases, and 7 bases lay outside the gene matches. The CDR3 has 13 residues. Germline lookup yields CDR1 SEHNR and CDR2 FQNEAQ (reference sequence). CDR3 amino acids: CASSGGDRLGYTF. Here the CDR3 DNA reads TGTGCCAGCAGCGGGGGGGACAGACTTGGCTACACCTTC.

The chain joins TRBV7-9 to TRBJ2-1; a weak D match, TRBD1 (6 bases). This CDR3 comprises 15 residues. V lost 5 bases and J 6 bases, leaving 17 bases between the germline ends. CDR1 and CDR2 from the germline V gene are SEHNR and FQNEAQ (reference sequence). DNA of the CDR3: TGTGCCAGCAGCCCCCCAGGGGAGTATACCAATGAGCAGTTCTTC. Protein: CASSPPGEYTNEQFF.

The rearrangement uses TRBV5-4 and TRBJ2-3; weak D call: TRBD2 (6 bases). Trimming took off 4 bases at V and 5 bases at J, with 17 bases between the two ends. The CDR3 is 15 residues long. Germline values: CDR1 SGHNT, CDR2 YYREEE (reference sequence). CDR3 nucleotide sequence: TGTGCCAGCAGCGCCCCTAGCGAGGGGATAGATACGCAGTATTTT. It translates to CASSAPSEGIDTQYF. Full variable domain (outside the CDR3, taken from reference TRBV5-4 and TRBJ2-3): ETGVTQSPTHLIKTRGQQVTLRCSSQSGHNTVSWYQQALGQGPQFIFQYYREEENGRGNFPPRFSGLQFPNYSSELNVNALELDDSALYLCASSAPSEGIDTQYFGPGTRLTVL.

CDR3 in DNA: TGTGCCAGCAGTGAAGGTTCTCCAGCCTCTGGAAACACCATATATTTT. Translated, it gives CASSEGSPASGNTIYF. The chain links TRBV6-1 to TRBJ1-3; the D is unclear. The CDR3 runs to 16 residues. V dropped 1 base and J dropped 0 bases, with 10 bases sitting between them. CDR1 and CDR2 from the germline V gene are MNHNS and SASEGT.

The rearrangement joins TRBV29-1 to TRBJ2-5; D not certain. This CDR3 is built from 12 residues. V lost 1 base and J 1 base, leaving 4 bases between the germline ends. Germline CDR1 and CDR2: SQVTM and ANQGSEA. CDR3 nucleotide sequence: TGCAGCGTTGAAGCACCCCAAGAGACCCAGTACTTC. It specifies CSVEAPQETQYF. Full variable domain (missing parts from reference TRBV29-1 and TRBJ2-5): SAVISQKPSRDICQRGTSLTIQCQVDSQVTMMFWYRQQPGQSLTLIATANQGSEATYESGFVIDKFPISRPNLTFSTLTVSNMSPEDSSIYLCSVEAPQETQYFGPGTRLLVL.